The rows below give T cell receptor beta chains drawn from one sample of a study of human T cells and chemical hapten exposure. TCRdb used MiXCR to reprocess the RACE reads, holding one entry per CDR3 protein. The sample lists around 260,000 distinct CDR3 sequences; over 8% were seen once. The specimen was whole blood, collected in connection with sensitization to the hapten diphenylcyclopropenone (DPC). The receptors shown here come from a woman aged 40 to 50 with alopecia areata. Some clones in this sample may be carry-over from other donors' samples. Both conserved end residues are part of each CDR3. The D gene is left open where the match is weak. Rows may omit the clone size; those that give it use once, few, many or a size class.

clone_size j_call v_call d_call cdr3_nt cdr3_aa
few TRBJ2-2 TRBV6-5 - TGTGCCAGCAGGAAAGCTAGCGCCGGGGAGCGGGAGCTGTTTTTT CASRKASAGERELFF
many TRBJ2-3 TRBV28 - TGTGCCAGCACGGACAGCACAGATACGCAGTATTTT CASTDSTDTQYF
- TRBJ1-6 TRBV6-2/TRBV6-3 - TGTGCCAGCAGTTACCACGGACGGAATAATTCACCCCTCCACTTT CASSYHGRNNSPLHF
- TRBJ2-3 TRBV24-1 - TGTGCCACCAGTTTCGGAAGTGGGGATACGCAGTATTTT CATSFGSGDTQYF
many TRBJ2-7 TRBV7-9 - TGTGCCAGCAGCCCCCGGGCGATCTACGAGCAGTACTTC CASSPRAIYEQYF
- TRBJ2-7 TRBV6-2/TRBV6-3 - TGTGCCAGCAGTTTTGCCAGGGAGCTTTTGGAGCAGTACTTC CASSFARELLEQYF
many TRBJ2-3 TRBV7-2 - TGTGCCAGCAGACGCGGACTTACCACCGATACGCAGTATTTT CASRRGLTTDTQYF
- TRBJ1-1 TRBV14 TRBD1 TGTGCCAGCAGCTTACAGGGGTCGGCGGGCACTGAAGCTTTCTTT CASSLQGSAGTEAFF
many TRBJ1-2 TRBV28 - TGTGCCAGCAGTTTAGGGGGTCGGCAGGGTGGCTACACCTTC CASSLGGRQGGYTF
many TRBJ2-1 TRBV29-1 TRBD2 TGCAGCGCCCCGGGACTAGCGCAGCACAATGAGCAGTTCTTC CSAPGLAQHNEQFF
many TRBJ2-1 TRBV24-1 - TGTGCCACCAGTGATGCCTCCAGGGCAGGTGAGCAGTTCTTC CATSDASRAGEQFF
- TRBJ2-1 TRBV6-5 TRBD2 TGTGCCAGCGGCTTAGCGGGAGAAGGAAATGAGCAGTTCTTC CASGLAGEGNEQFF
- TRBJ1-6 TRBV20-1 TRBD1 TGCAGTGCTGGGGACAGGGGGCGTATCAGAGATTCACCCCTCCACTTT CSAGDRGRIRDSPLHF
- TRBJ2-7 TRBV6-1 TRBD2 TGTGCCAGTTCTAGCGGGAGGGTCTCCTACGAGCAGTACTTC CASSSGRVSYEQYF
- TRBJ2-2 TRBV20-1 - TGCAGTGCTAGAGTCCCGAACACCGGGGAGCTGTTTTTT CSARVPNTGELFF
many TRBJ2-5 TRBV27 TRBD2 TGTGCCAGCAGTCCCGGGACTAGCGTAGGCGGGTTGTTGAAAGAGACCCAGTACTTC CASSPGTSVGGLLKETQYF
few TRBJ1-1 TRBV14 - TGTGCCAGCAGCCACGGACAGTACACTGAAGCTTTCTTT CASSHGQYTEAFF
many TRBJ1-2 TRBV6-2/TRBV6-3 - TGTGCCAGCAGTTACACGGACTGGAACTATGGCTACACCTTC CASSYTDWNYGYTF
- TRBJ2-7 TRBV6-5 - TGTGCCAGCAGTTACTCGACCGGGAACGAGCAGTACTTC CASSYSTGNEQYF
many TRBJ2-7 TRBV6-6 - TGTGCCAGCAGTTCCGGGTCTGGTGGAAGGATGCAGTACTTC CASSSGSGGRMQYF
many TRBJ2-5 TRBV29-1 TRBD1 TGCAGCGTTAAGGGGGCGCTCCAAGAGACCCAGTACTTC CSVKGALQETQYF
many TRBJ2-1 TRBV7-9 - TGTGCCAGCAGCTTATCGGTGGCGGAGCAGTTCTTC CASSLSVAEQFF
- TRBJ2-1 TRBV7-2 - TGTGCCAGCAGCATAACCGGGACTCAATACAATGAGCAGTTCTTC CASSITGTQYNEQFF
few TRBJ1-1 TRBV28 - TGTGCCAGCAGTTTATACTCGAACACTGAAGCTTTCTTT CASSLYSNTEAFF
- TRBJ2-7 TRBV6-2/TRBV6-3 TRBD2 TGTGCCAGCAGGCCAGCTAGCGGTTCCTACGAGCAGTACTTC CASRPASGSYEQYF
many TRBJ2-3 TRBV27 - TGTGCCAGCAGTTCCCCTCCGGGGGATACGCAGTATTTT CASSSPPGDTQYF
few TRBJ1-2 TRBV6-5 TRBD1 TGTGCCAGCAGTCGTTCCGGGACAGCTAACTATGGCTACACCTTC CASSRSGTANYGYTF
- TRBJ2-4 TRBV7-8 - TGTGCCAGCAGCTTAGCGGGCGGGGTGTTGGCAGGCAGGCACATTCAGTACTTC CASSLAGGVLAGRHIQYF
- TRBJ2-2 TRBV10-3 - TGTGCCATCAAGGAAACCGGGGAGCTGTTTTTT CAIKETGELFF